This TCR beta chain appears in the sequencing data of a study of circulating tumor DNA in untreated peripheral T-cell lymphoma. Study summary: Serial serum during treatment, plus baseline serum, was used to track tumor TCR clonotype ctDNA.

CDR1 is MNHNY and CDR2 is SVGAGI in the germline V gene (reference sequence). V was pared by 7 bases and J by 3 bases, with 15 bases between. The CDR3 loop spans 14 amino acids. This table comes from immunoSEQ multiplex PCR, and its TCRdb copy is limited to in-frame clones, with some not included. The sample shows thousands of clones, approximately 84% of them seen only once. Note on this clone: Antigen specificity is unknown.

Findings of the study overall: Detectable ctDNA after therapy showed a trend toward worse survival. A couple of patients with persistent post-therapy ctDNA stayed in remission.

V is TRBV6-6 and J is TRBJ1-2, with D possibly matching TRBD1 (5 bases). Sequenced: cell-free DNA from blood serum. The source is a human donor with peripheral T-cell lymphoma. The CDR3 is CASTPGTGYYGYTF. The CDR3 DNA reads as TGTGCCAGCACCCCCGGGACGGGATACTATGGCTACACCTTC.